The clone carrying this TCR beta chain has more than one count but fewer than ten. Its target is not known. With 2 bases removed from V and 2 bases from J, the gap between germline ends came to 8 bases. In germline, CDR1 is MNHEY, CDR2 SMNVEV (reference sequence). The CDR3 has 14 amino acids. This entry comes from a study of T cells in Graves' hyperthyroidism and ophthalmopathy. Study findings and constraints: Within blood appeared most thyroid clonotypes that had expanded above 0.001.

The CDR3 regions of TCR beta were amplified from RNA transcripts. The HTBI set primed first-round TCR CDR3 RT-PCR. TCRdb itself ran the multiplex PCR reads through MiXCR, one entry per CDR3 protein. Here the sample spans about 270,000 distinct CDR3 sequences, roughly 22% being singletons. Criteria for exclusion of patients were uncontrolled infection, other autoimmune disease, pregnancy or lactation. This sequence was found in a man younger than 40 with Graves' ophthalmopathy. This sequence joins TRBV27 and TRBJ2-3; D is undetermined. Sequencing input: blood. The CDR3 here is CASSLTLPTDTQYF. DNA of the CDR3: TGTGCCAGCAGTTTAACCCTTCCCACAGATACGCAGTATTTT.